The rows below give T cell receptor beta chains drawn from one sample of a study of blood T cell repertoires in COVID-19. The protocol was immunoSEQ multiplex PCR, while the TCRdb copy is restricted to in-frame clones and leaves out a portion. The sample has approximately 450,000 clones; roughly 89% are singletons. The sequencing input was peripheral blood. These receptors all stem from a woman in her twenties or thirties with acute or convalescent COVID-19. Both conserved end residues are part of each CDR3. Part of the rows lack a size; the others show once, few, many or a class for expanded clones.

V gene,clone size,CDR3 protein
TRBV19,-,CASSPGVAGGLSYNEQFF
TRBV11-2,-,CASRIVGLAVYEQYF
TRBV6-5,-,CASSYREDYGNTIYF
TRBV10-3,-,CAISETPSVEQYF
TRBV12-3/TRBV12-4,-,CASSSLGGRGYTF
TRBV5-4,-,CASSPGFAGGHYEQYF
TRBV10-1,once,CAMEGGSNQPQHF
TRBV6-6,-,CASSRTGTSGAKNIQYF
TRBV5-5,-,CASSLESGSGTEAFF
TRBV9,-,CASSTRRQGGTDTQYF
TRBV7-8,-,CASSLGQGDTQYF
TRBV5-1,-,CASSPYRQGGANVLTF
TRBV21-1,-,CASSKSDSETQYF
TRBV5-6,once,CASSLGDFPGTGKETQYF
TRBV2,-,CASSMDGGAGEQYF
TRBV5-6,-,CASSFPPTTGSHTIYF
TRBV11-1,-,CASSLRLADYNEQFF
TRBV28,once,CASSLVIGGQGGIKTDTQYF
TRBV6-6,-,CASSLAGGWNEQFF
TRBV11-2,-,CASSFISIDTQYF
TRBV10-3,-,CATRETPSTDTQYF
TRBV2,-,CASSERMGQPQHF